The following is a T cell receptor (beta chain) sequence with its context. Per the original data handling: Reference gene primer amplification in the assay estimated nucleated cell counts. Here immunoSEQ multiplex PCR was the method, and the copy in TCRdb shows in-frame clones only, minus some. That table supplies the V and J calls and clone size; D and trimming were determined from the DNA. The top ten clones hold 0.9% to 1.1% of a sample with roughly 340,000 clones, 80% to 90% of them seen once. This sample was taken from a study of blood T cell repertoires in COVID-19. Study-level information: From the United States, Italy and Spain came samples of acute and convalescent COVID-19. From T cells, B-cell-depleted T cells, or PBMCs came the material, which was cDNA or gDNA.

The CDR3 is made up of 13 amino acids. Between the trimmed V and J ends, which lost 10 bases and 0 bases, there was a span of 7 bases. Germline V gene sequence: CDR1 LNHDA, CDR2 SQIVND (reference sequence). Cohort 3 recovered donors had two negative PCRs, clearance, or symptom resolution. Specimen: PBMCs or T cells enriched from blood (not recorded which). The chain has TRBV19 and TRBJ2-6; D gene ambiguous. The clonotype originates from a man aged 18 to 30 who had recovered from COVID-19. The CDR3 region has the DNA TGTGCCACCACAATCTCTGGGGCCAACGTCCTGACTTTC. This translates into CATTISGANVLTF.